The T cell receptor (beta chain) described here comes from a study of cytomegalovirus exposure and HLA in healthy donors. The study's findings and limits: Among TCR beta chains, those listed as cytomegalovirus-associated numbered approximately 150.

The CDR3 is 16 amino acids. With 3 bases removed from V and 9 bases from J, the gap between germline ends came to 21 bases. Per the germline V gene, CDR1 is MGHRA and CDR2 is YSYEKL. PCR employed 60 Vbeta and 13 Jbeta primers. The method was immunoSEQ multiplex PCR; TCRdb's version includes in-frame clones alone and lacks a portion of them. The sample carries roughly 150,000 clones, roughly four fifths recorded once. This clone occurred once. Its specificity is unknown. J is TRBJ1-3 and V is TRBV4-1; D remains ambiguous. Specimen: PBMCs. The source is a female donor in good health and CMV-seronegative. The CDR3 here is CASSQNPRSVGGTIYF. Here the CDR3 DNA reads TGCGCCAGCAGCCAGAACCCGAGGTCAGTAGGAGGCACCATATATTTT.